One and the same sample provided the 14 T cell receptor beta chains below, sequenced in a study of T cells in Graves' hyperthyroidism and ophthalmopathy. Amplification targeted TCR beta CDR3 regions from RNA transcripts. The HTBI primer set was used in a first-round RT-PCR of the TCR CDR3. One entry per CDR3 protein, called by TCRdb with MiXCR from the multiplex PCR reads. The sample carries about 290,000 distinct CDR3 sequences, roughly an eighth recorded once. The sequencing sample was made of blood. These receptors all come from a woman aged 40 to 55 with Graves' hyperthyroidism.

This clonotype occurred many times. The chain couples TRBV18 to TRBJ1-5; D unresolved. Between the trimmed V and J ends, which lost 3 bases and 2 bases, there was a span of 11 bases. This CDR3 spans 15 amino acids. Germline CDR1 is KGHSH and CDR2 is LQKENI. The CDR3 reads CASSPEFGGNQPQHF. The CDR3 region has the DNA TGTGCCAGCTCACCTGAGTTCGGGGGCAATCAGCCCCAGCATTTT.

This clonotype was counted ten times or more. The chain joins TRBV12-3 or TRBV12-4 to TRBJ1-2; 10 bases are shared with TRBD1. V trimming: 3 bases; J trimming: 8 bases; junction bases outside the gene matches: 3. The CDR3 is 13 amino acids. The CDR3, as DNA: TGTGCCAGCAGTTTTGACAGGGGGCTAGGCTACACCTTC. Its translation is CASSFDRGLGYTF.

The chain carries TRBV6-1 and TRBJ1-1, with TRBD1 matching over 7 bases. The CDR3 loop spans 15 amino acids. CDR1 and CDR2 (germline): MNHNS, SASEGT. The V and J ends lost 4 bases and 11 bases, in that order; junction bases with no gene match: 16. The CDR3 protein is CASSVLAGTASVAFF. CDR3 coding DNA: TGTGCCAGCAGTGTATTGGCCGGGACAGCCAGTGTTGCTTTCTTT.

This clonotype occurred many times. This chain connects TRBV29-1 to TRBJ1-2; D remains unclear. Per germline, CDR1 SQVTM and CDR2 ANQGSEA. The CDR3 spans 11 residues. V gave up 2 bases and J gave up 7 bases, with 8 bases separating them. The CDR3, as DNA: TGCAGCGTTGAACAGCGTGTTGGCTACACCTTC. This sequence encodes CSVEQRVGYTF.

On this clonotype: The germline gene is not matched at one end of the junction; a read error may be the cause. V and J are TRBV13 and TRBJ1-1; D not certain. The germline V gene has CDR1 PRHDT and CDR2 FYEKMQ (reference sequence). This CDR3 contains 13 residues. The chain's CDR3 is CASNQDSHTDAFF. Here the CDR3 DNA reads TGTGCCAGCAACCAAGATTCGCACACTGACGCTTTCTTT.

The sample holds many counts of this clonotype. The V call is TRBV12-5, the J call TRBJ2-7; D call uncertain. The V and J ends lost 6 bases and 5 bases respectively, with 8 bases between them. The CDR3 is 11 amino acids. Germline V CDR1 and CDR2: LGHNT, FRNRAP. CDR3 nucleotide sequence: TGTGCTAGTGGGGTTAAGGACGAGCAGTACTTC. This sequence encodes CASGVKDEQYF.

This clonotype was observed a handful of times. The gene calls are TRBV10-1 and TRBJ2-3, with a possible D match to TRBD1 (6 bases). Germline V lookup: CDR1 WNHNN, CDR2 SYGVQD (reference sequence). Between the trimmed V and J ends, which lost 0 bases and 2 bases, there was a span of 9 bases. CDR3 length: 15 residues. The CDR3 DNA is TGCGCCAGCAGTGAGTCCGGACAGCCCACAGATACGCAGTATTTT. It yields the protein CASSESGQPTDTQYF.

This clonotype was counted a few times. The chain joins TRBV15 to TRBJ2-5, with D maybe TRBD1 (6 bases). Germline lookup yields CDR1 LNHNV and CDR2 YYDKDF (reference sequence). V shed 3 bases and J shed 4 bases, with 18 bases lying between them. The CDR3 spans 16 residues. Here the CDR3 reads CATSSLIQGYRETQYF. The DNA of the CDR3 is TGTGCCACCAGCAGCTTGATCCAGGGGTACCGAGAGACCCAGTACTTC.

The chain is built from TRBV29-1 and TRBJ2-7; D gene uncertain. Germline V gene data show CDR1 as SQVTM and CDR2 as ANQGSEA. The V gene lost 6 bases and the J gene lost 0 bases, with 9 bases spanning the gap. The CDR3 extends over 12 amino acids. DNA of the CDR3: TGCAGCGTCTGGACGGGCTCCTACGAGCAGTACTTC. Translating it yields CSVWTGSYEQYF.

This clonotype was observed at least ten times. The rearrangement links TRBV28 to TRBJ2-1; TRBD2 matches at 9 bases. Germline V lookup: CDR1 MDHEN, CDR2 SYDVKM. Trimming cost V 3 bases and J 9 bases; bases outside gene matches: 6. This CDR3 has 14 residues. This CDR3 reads CASSLAGGLGEQFF. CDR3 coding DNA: TGTGCCAGCAGTTTGGCGGGAGGGTTAGGTGAGCAGTTCTTC.

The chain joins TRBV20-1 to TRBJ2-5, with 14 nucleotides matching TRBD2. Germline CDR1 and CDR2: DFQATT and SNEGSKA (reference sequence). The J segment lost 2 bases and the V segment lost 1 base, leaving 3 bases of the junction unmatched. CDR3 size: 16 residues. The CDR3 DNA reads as TGCAGTGCTAGAGGGACTAGCGGGAGGCCACAAGAGACCCAGTACTTC. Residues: CSARGTSGRPQETQYF.

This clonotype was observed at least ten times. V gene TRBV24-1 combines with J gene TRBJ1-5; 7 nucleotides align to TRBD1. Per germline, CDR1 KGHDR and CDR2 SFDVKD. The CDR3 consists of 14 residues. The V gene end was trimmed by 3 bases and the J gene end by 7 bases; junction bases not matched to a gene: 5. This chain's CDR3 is CATSDPRGLQPQHF. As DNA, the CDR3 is TGTGCCACCAGTGATCCCAGGGGGTTGCAGCCCCAGCATTTT.

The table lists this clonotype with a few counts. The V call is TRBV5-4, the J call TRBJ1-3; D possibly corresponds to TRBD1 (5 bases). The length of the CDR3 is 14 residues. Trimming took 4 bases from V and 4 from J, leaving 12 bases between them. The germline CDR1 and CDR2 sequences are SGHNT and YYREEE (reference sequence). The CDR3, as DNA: TGTGCCAGCAGCCCAGGGACTTTGGGAAACACCATATATTTT. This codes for CASSPGTLGNTIYF.

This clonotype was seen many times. The CDR3 here is CASSLGTTIQETQYF. DNA of the CDR3: TGTGCCAGCAGTTTAGGAACTACTATACAAGAGACCCAGTACTTC. The J gene is TRBJ2-5, the V gene TRBV28; no clear D gene. Germline V gene data show CDR1 as MDHEN and CDR2 as SYDVKM. The CDR3 totals 15 residues. Trimming cost V 2 bases and J 2 bases, with 12 bases left between them.